This T cell receptor (beta chain) derives from a study of blood T cell repertoires in COVID-19 (dated by TCRdb to between 2020 and 2021). Regarding the study in general: Collaborator samples came from the United States, Italy and Spain and covered acute and convalescent phases of COVID-19. Samples came from the ongoing ImmuneRACE study (first 160 participants) plus 1,254 subjects from 6 global collaborators. The material from the prospective study consisted of cDNA or gDNA derived from T cells, B-cell-depleted T cells, or PBMCs. Where HLA class I and class II types were available, the types were taken from metadata supplied by the sample provider, not from assay-based typing. The dataset comprised deeply sampled blood TCRbeta repertoires from subjects exposed to, actively infected with, or recovered from COVID-19. The repertoires were released in a freely available public database meant as a resource for research on the immune response to SARS-CoV-2. Nearly every sample came with metadata listing a de-identified subject ID, COVID-19 status, age in years and sex. Findings and caveats that apply to the study as a whole: The amount of clinical and demographic metadata varied by source and participant and was provided uncurated.

Per the germline V gene, MNHEY is the CDR1 and SVGAGI is the CDR2. V and J lose 7 bases and 7 bases, and a span of 14 bases separates them. Its CDR3 holds 13 amino acids, cysteine through phenylalanine. Kept here is only the CDR3 DNA, which spans 39 bases and is read in frame from base 1. One collaborating source in Seattle enrolled patients during active infection and followed them longitudinally through the course of disease. Whole blood was collected in K2EDTA tubes by collaborating institutions according to the institutions' own protocols. For TCRbeta analysis, collaborator samples were shipped as frozen whole blood, as isolated PBMCs, or as DNA extracted from either sample type. The immunoSEQ Assay, a bias-controlled multiplex PCR, was used to amplify TCRbeta CDR3 regions from genomic DNA. As for the original processing: Nucleated cell counts per sample were estimated from amplification of reference gene primers within the assay. To quantify the absolute abundance of each unique TCRbeta CDR3 rearrangement, sequence reads were collapsed and filtered. Productive Simpson clonality was computed per sample as the square root of Simpson's diversity index over productive rearrangements. Entries here come from immuneACCESS through TCRdb and include only in-frame sequences with V and J called. Some clones fail to appear in such tables; in the studies checked, an unresolved V gene covers under half of the shortfall, and the cause of the remainder is unknown. V, J and clone size derive from that table, while D and trimming were established from the DNA sequence. The sample table records 90,000 or so clones; around 90% of these occur just once. The ten largest clones take up 5.2% of the sample.

The count of this clone is one. Its antigen specificity is not known. Per-nucleotide qualities are absent, and no much larger clonotype sits a single base away. The sequence came from a man in his fifties or sixties with COVID-19, enrolled during active disease. This chain joins TRBV6-5 to TRBJ1-5; TRBD1 is a weak D gene call, 6 bases matching. Sequenced input: peripheral blood. The DNA is as follows: TGTGCCAGCACCAACAGGGAAGGACAGCCCCAGCATTTT. Its protein product is CASTNREGQPQHF.